This T cell receptor beta chain is from a study of blood T cell repertoires in COVID-19. The CDR3 spans 13 residues. J gave up 3 bases and V 7 bases, and 8 bases lay outside the gene matches. Per germline, CDR1 SQVTM and CDR2 ANQGSEA. Method: immunoSEQ multiplex PCR; TCRdb's copy keeps in-frame clones and lacks some. The sample has 250,000 to 350,000 clones; approximately 84% are singletons. The TCR comes from a woman in her twenties or thirties who had recovered from COVID-19. The chain has TRBV29-1 and TRBJ2-5, with TRBD1 identical over 7 bases. The sequenced material came from peripheral blood. The CDR3 protein is CSAKGTVKETQYF. CDR3 nucleotide sequence: TGCAGCGCCAAGGGGACAGTAAAAGAGACCCAGTACTTC. The full variable domain, its missing parts supplied by reference TRBV29-1 and TRBJ2-5, is SAVISQKPSRDICQRGTSLTIQCQVDSQVTMMFWYRQQPGQSLTLIATANQGSEATYESGFVIDKFPISRPNLTFSTLTVSNMSPEDSSIYLCSAKGTVKETQYFGPGTRLLVL.